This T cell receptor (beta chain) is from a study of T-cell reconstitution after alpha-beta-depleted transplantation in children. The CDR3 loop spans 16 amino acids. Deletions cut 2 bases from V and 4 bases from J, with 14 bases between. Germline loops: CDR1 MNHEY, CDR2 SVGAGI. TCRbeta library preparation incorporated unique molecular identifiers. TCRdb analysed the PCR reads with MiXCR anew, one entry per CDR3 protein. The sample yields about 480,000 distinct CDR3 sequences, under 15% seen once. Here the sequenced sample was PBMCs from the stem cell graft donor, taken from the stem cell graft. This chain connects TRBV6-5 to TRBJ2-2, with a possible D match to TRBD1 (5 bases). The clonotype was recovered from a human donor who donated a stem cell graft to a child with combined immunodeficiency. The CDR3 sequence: CASSYLASGATGELFF. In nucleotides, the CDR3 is TGTGCCAGCAGTTACCTGGCTAGTGGGGCCACCGGGGAGCTGTTTTTT.